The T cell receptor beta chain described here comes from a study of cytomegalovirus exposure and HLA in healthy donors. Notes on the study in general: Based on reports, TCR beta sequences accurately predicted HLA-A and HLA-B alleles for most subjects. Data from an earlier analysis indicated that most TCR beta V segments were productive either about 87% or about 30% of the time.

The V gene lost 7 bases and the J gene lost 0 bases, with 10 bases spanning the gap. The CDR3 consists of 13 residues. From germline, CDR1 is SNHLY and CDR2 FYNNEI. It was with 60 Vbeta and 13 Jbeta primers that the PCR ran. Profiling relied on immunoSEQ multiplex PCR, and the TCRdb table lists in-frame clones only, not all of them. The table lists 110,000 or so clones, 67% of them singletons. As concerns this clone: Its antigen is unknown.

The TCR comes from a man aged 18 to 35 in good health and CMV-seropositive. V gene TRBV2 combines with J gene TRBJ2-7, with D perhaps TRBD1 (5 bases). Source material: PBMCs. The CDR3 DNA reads TGTGCCAGCAACGAACAGGCCTCCTACGAGCAGTACTTC. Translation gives CASNEQASYEQYF.